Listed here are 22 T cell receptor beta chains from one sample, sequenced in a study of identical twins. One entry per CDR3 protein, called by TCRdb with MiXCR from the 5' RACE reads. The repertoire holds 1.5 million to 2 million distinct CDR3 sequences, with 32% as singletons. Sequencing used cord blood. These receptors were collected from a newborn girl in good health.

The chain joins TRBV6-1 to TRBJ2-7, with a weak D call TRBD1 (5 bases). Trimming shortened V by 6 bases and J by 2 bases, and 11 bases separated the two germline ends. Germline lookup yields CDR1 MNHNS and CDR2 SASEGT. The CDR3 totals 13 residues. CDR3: CASRIQEPYEQYF. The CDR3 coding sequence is TGTGCCAGCAGGATACAGGAACCCTACGAGCAGTACTTC.

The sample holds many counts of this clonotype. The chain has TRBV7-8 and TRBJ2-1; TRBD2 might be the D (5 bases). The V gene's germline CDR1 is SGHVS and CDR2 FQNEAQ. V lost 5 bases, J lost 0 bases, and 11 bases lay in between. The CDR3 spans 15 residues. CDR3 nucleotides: TGTGCCAGCAGCCTATACCGGGACTCCTACAATGAGCAGTTCTTC. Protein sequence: CASSLYRDSYNEQFF.

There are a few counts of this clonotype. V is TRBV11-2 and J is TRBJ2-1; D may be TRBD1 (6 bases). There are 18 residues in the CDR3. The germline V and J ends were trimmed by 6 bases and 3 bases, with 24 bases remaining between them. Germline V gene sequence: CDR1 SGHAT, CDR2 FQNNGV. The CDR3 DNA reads TGTGCCAGCAGTACTGGATACATAGGGGGACCCTTCTACAATGAGCAGTTCTTC. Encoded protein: CASSTGYIGGPFYNEQFF.

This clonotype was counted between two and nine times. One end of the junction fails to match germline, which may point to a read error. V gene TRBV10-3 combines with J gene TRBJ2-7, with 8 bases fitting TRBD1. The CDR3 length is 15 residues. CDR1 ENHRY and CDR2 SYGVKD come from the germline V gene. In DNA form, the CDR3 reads TGTGCCATCAATAGGGGACAGGCTGGACCCTACGAGCGGTACTTC. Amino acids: CAINRGQAGPYERYF.

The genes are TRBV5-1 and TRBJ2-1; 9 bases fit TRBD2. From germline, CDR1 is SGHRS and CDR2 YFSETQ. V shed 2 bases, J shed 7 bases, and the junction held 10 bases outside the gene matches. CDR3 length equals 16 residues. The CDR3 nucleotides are TGCGCCAGCAGCTTAACCGGGACTAGCTATGCGAATGAGCAGTTCTTC. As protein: CASSLTGTSYANEQFF.

The CDR3 protein is CASSSFPGQGGRNEQFF. The CDR3 coding sequence is TGTGCCAGCAGCTCCTTCCCCGGACAGGGGGGTCGCAATGAGCAGTTCTTC. V usage is TRBV11-2 and J usage is TRBJ2-1; 10 bases line up with TRBD1. The CDR3 totals 17 residues. Germline V gene sequence: CDR1 SGHAT, CDR2 FQNNGV. The V segment lost 4 bases and the J segment 6 bases; nucleotides outside the gene matches: 12. The full variable domain, with the rest looked up from reference TRBV11-2 and TRBJ2-1, is EAGVAQSPRYKIIEKRQSVAFWCNPISGHATLYWYQQILGQGPKLLIQFQNNGVVDDSQLPKDRFSAERLKGVDSTLKIQPAKLEDSAVYLCASSSFPGQGGRNEQFFGPGTRLTVL.

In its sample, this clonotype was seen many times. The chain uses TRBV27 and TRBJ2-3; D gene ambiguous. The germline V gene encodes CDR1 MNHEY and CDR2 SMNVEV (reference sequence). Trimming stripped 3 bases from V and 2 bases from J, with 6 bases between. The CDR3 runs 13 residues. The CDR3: CASSFFLTDTQYF. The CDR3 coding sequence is TGTGCCAGCAGTTTTTTCCTCACAGATACGCAGTATTTT.

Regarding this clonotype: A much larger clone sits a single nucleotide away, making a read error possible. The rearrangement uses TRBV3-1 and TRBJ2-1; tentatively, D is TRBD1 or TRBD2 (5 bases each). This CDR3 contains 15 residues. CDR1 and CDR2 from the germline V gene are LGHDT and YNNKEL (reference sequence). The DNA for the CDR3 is TGTGCCAGCAGCCAAGTCTCGGGGCGCGCCAATGAGCGGTTCTTC. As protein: CASSQVSGRANERFF.

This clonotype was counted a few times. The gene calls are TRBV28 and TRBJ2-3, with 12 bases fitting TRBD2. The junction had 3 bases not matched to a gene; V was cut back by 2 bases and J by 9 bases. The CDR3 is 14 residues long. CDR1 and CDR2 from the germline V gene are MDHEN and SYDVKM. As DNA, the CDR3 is TGTGCCAGCAGTTTACTAGCGGGAGGGCCGACGCAGTATTTT. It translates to CASSLLAGGPTQYF.

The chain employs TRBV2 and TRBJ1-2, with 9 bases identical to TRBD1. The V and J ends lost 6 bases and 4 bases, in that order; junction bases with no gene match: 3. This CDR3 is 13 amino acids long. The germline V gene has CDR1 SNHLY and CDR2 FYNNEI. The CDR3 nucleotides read TGTGCCAGCAGGGGGACAGGGCCCTATGGCTACACCTTC. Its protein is CASRGTGPYGYTF. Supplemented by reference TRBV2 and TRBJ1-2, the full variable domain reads EPEVTQTPSHQVTQMGQEVILRCVPISNHLYFYWYRQILGQKVEFLVSFYNNEISEKSEIFDDQFSVERPDGSNFTLKIRSTKLEDSAMYFCASRGTGPYGYTFGSGTRLTVV.

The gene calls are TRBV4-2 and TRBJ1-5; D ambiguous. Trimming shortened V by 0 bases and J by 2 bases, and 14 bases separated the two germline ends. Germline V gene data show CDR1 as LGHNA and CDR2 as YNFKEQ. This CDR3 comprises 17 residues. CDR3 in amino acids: CASSQESSGRGNQPQHF. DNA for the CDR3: TGTGCCAGCAGCCAAGAGAGTTCCGGGAGGGGCAATCAGCCCCAGCATTTT.

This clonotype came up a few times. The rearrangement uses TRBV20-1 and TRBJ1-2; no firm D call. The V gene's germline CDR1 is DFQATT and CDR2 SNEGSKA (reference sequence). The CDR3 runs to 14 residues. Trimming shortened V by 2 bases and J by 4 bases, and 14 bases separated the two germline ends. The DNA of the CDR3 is TGCAGTGCTAGACGGCAACCCCTCGCCTATGGCTACACCTTC. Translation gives CSARRQPLAYGYTF.

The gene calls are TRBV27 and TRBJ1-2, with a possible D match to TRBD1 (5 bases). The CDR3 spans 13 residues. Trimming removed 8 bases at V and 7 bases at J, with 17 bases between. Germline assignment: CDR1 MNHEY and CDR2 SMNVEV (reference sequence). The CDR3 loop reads CASPSGRDGGYTF. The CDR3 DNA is TGTGCCAGCCCGTCCGGCAGGGACGGTGGCTACACCTTC.

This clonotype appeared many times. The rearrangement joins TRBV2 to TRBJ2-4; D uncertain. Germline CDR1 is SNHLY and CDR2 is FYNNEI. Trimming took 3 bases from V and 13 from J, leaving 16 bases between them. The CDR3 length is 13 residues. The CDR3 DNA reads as TGTGCCAGCAGTGAGGTCACGGGCCTAGAACAGTACTTC. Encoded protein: CASSEVTGLEQYF.

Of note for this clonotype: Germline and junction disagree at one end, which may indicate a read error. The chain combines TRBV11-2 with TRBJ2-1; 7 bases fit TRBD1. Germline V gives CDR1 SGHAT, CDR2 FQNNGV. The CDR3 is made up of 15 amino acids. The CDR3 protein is CAGSLSTGPYNEQFF. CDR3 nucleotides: TGTGCCGGCAGCTTATCGACAGGGCCCTACAATGAGCAGTTCTTC.

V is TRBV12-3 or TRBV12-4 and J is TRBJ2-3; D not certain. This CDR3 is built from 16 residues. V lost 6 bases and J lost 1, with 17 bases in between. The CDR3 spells CASSPPDPGRTDTQYF. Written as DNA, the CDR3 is TGTGCCAGCAGCCCCCCGGACCCCGGGCGCACAGATACGCAGTATTTT.

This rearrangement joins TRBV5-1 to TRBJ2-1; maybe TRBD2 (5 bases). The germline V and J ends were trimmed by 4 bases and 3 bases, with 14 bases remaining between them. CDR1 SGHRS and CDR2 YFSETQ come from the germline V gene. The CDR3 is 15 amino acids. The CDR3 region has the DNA TGCGCCAGCAGCCTCGAGCGGACCTTCTACAATGAGCAGTTCTTC. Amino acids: CASSLERTFYNEQFF.

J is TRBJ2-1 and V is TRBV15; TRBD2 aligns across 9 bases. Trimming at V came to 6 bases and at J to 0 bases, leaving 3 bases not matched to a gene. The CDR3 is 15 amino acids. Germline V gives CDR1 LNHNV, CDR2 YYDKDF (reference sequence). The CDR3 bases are TGTGCCACCAGATATAGCGGGAGCTCCTACAATGAGCAGTTCTTC. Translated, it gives CATRYSGSSYNEQFF.

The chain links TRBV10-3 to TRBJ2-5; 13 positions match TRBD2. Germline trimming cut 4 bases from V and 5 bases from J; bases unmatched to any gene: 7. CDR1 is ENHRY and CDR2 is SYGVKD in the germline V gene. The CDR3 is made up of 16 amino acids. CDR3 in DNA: TGTGCCATCAGTGGCCAAACTAGCGGGGGGGCCGAGACCCAGTACTTC. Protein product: CAISGQTSGGAETQYF.

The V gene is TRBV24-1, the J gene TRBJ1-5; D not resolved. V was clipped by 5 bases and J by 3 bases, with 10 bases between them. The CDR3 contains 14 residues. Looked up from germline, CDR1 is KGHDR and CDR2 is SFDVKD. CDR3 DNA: TGTGCCACCAGTGTAAAACTATACAATCAGCCCCAGCATTTT. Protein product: CATSVKLYNQPQHF.

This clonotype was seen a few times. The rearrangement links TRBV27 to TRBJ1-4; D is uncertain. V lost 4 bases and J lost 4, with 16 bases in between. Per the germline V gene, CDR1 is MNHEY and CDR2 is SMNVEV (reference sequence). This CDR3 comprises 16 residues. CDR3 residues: CASSWGVAAINEKLFF. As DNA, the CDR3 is TGTGCCAGCAGTTGGGGTGTGGCAGCGATTAATGAAAAACTGTTTTTT.

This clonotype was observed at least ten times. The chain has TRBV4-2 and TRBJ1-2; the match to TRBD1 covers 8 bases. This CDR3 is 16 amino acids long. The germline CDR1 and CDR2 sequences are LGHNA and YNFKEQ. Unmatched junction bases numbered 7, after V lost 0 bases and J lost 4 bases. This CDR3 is CASSQDLETGGYGYTF. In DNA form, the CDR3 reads TGTGCCAGCAGCCAAGATCTCGAAACAGGGGGCTATGGCTACACCTTC.